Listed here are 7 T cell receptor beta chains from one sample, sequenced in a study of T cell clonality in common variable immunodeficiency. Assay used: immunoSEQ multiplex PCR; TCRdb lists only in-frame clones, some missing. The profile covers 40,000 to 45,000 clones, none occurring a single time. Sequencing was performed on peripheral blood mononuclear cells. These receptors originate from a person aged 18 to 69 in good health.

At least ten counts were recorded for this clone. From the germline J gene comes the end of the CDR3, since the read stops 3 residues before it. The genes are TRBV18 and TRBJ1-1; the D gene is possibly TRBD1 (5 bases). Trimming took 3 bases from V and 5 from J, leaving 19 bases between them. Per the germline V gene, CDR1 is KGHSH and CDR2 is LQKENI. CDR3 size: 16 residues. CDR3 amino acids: CASSPTAGLVDTEAFF. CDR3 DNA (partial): TGTGCCAGCTCACCGACCGCGGGGCTTGTCGATACTGAA.

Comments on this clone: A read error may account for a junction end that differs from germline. Here the CDR3 reads CSSSTGQGVEGYTF. CDR3 bases read: TGTTCCAGCAGCACGGGACAGGGGGTGGAGGGC. The chain joins TRBV7-9 to TRBJ1-2; 11 positions match TRBD1. The read ends 3 residues before the CDR3 terminus; that terminus is restored from the germline J gene. The CDR3 sequence is 14 residues long. Germline V gene lookup returns CDR1 SEHNR and CDR2 FQNEAQ (reference sequence). Combining the CDR3 with reference TRBV7-9 and TRBJ1-2 gives the whole variable domain DTGVSQNPRHKITKRGQNVTFRCDPISEHNRLYWYRQTLGQGPEFLTYFQNEAQLEKSRLLSDRFSAERPKGSFSTLEIQRTEQGDSAMYLCSSSTGQGVEGYTFGSGTRLTVV.

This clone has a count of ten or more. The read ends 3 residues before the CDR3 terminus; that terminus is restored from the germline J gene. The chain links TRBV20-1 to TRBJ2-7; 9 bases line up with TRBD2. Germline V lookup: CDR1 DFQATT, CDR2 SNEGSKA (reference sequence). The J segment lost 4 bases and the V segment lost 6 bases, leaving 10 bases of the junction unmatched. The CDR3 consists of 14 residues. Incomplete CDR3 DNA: TGCAGTGCCATTTCCGCGGGAGGGCGGTACGAG. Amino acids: CSAISAGGRYE. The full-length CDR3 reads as CSAISAGGRYEQYF.

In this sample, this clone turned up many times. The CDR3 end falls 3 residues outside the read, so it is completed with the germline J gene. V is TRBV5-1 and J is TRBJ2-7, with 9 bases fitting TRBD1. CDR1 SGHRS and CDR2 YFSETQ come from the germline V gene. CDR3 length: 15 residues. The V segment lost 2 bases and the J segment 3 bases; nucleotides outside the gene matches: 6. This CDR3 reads CASSFRQGVYYEQYF. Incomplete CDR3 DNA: TGCGCCAGCAGCTTTCGACAGGGGGTGTACTACGAG.

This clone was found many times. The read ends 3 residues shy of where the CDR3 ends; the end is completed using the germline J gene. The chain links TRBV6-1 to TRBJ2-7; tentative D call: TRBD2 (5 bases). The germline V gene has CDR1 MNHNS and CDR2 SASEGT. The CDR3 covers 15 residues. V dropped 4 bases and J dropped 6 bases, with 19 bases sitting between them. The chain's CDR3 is CASSVQAVIPLEQYF. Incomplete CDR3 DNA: TGTGCCAGCAGTGTTCAAGCGGTTATACCTCTCGAG.

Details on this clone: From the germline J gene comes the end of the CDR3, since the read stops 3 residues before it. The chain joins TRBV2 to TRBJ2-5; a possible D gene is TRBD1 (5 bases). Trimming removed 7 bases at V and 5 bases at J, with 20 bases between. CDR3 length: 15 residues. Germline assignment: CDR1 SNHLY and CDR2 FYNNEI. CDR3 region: CASTPWGQGSETQYF. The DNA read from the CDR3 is TGTGCCAGCACCCCTTGGGGCCAGGGAAGTGAGACC.

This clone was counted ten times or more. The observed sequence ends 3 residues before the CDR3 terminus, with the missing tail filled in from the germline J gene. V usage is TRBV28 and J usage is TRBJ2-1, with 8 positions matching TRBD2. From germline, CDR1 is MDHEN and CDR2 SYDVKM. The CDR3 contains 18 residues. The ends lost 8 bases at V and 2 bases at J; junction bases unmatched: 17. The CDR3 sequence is CASGAGSGELSPYNEQFF. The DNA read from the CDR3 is TGTGCCAGCGGGGCCGGTAGCGGGGAGCTTAGCCCCTACAATGAG.